This T cell receptor beta chain originates from a study of T cells in Graves' hyperthyroidism and ophthalmopathy. Study overall: Peripheral blood samples were taken at initial diagnosis, prior to any treatment. Study-level points and caveats: Most expanded thyroid clonotypes above 0.001 also appeared in blood. A model of 13 V-J features distinguished ophthalmopathy from stable hyperthyroidism.

Trimming pared 3 bases from V and 4 bases from J, leaving 9 bases between. CDR1 and CDR2 (germline): LNHDA, SQIVND (reference sequence). This CDR3 contains 13 residues. The table lists this clonotype with a count of one. Its specificity is not known. RNA transcripts yielded amplified TCR beta CDR3 regions. A first-round RT-PCR of the TCR CDR3 used the HTBI primer set. MiXCR, run by TCRdb on the multiplex PCR reads, gives a single entry per CDR3 protein. The profile covers about 300,000 distinct CDR3 sequences, with approximately 19% appearing a single time and just under 40% taken by the ten largest. This TCR came from a man aged 50 or older with Graves' ophthalmopathy. This sequence joins TRBV19 and TRBJ1-1; D is perhaps TRBD1 (5 bases). Sequenced sample: blood. The CDR3, as DNA: TGTGCCAGTAGTATGAGGGGAGTCACTGAAGCTTTCTTT. This encodes CASSMRGVTEAFF.